This T cell receptor beta chain was obtained from a study of blood T cell repertoires in COVID-19. The wider study: Specimens from acute and convalescent COVID-19 originated in the United States, Italy and Spain.

J gave up 2 bases and V 3 bases, and 7 bases lay outside the gene matches. The germline gives CDR1 GTSNPN, CDR2 SVGIG (reference sequence). The CDR3 has 15 residues. In the authors' methods: Nucleated cell number was recorded as an estimate derived from reference gene primer amplification. Method: immunoSEQ multiplex PCR; TCRdb's copy keeps in-frame clones and lacks some. V and J calls and clone size are copied from that table; D and trimming were computed from the DNA. The sample yields around 250,000 clones, about 82% seen once. Patients in Seattle were enrolled during active infection, then followed longitudinally.

Source material: peripheral blood. J is TRBJ2-3 and V is TRBV30; 8 bases agree with TRBD2. The receptor was derived from a woman at least 80 years old with COVID-19, enrolled during active disease. CDR3: CAWSRGGGNTDTQYF. CDR3 nucleotides: TGTGCCTGGAGCCGGGGCGGGGGGAACACAGATACGCAGTATTTT.